This T cell receptor (beta chain) was sequenced during a study of blood T cell repertoires in COVID-19. Germline CDR1 reads MNHEY; CDR2 reads SVGEGT. Trimming took 4 bases from V and 5 from J, leaving 5 bases between them. This CDR3 has 11 amino acids. Repertoires were generated with immunoSEQ multiplex PCR, while TCRdb's copy carries only in-frame clones and drops some. The sample lists 170,000 or so clones, roughly nine tenths occurring once. Material for sequencing was peripheral blood. The genes are TRBV6-2 or TRBV6-3 and TRBJ2-5; D remains ambiguous. The source of this sequence is a man aged 18 to 29 who had recovered from COVID-19. Here the CDR3 reads CASSSRETQYF. DNA of the CDR3: TGTGCCAGCAGTTCTAGGGAGACCCAGTACTTC.